Here is one TCR beta chain with its context. No antigen is known for it. This CDR3 is built from 14 residues. Germline V CDR1 and CDR2: LGHNA, YNFKEQ. The ends were cut back, 3 bases at V and 4 bases at J, with 9 bases in the middle. These data come from a study of T cell responses to AZD1222 COVID-19 vaccine. Overall study results and limits: No repertoire was sampled before or during the peak T cell response, only after it. Donors, mostly white British, included more females; clonal diversity was possibly underestimated. Vaccine-associated CD4 TCRs ranged over spike, dominating at 160-218 and 743-854. Spike-specific TCR repertoires showed rising breadth and depth after two AZD1222 doses.

TCRdb's copy holds only in-frame clones and misses some; the assay was immunoSEQ multiplex PCR. The table lists about 150,000 clones, roughly 92% of them singletons, with less than 1.5% in the top ten. The sequence was collected from an adult who received the AZD1222 COVID-19 vaccine. Here the sequenced sample was peripheral blood, taken 28 days after the second AZD1222 dose. V gene TRBV4-2 combines with J gene TRBJ1-4; no reliable D call. The CDR3 nucleotides read TGTGCCAGCAGCCACGGGATGATTAATGAAAAACTGTTTTTT. This gives the protein CASSHGMINEKLFF.